Sequencing of this TCR beta chain was carried out in a study of regulatory T cells in long-lasting Graves disease. Time point reported: newly diagnosed GD, antithyroid drugs for less than 3 months. PBMCs provided the RNA from which the TCR library was made. Arm-PCR of CDR3 regions with iRepertoire HTBI primers generated TCR beta libraries. TCRdb redid the calling of the multiplex PCR reads with MiXCR, one entry per CDR3 protein. The table includes under 250,000 distinct CDR3 sequences, roughly 19% detected once. This CDR3 region has 14 residues. Trimming pared 1 base from V and 10 bases from J, leaving 14 bases between. Germline assignment: CDR1 LNHDA and CDR2 SQIVND (reference sequence). This clonotype was seen at least ten times. This same sample was also part of a study on T cells in Graves' hyperthyroidism and ophthalmopathy.

The clonotype comes from a woman under 40 with Graves disease. The sample consisted of peripheral blood mononuclear cells (PBMCs), taken at new diagnosis, from a patient treated with antithyroid drugs. This chain links TRBV19 with TRBJ2-1; possible D gene TRBD1, 6 bases. The CDR3 sequence is CASSIVQGLGEQFF. For the CDR3, the DNA is TGTGCCAGTAGTATAGTACAGGGTCTCGGGGAGCAGTTCTTC.